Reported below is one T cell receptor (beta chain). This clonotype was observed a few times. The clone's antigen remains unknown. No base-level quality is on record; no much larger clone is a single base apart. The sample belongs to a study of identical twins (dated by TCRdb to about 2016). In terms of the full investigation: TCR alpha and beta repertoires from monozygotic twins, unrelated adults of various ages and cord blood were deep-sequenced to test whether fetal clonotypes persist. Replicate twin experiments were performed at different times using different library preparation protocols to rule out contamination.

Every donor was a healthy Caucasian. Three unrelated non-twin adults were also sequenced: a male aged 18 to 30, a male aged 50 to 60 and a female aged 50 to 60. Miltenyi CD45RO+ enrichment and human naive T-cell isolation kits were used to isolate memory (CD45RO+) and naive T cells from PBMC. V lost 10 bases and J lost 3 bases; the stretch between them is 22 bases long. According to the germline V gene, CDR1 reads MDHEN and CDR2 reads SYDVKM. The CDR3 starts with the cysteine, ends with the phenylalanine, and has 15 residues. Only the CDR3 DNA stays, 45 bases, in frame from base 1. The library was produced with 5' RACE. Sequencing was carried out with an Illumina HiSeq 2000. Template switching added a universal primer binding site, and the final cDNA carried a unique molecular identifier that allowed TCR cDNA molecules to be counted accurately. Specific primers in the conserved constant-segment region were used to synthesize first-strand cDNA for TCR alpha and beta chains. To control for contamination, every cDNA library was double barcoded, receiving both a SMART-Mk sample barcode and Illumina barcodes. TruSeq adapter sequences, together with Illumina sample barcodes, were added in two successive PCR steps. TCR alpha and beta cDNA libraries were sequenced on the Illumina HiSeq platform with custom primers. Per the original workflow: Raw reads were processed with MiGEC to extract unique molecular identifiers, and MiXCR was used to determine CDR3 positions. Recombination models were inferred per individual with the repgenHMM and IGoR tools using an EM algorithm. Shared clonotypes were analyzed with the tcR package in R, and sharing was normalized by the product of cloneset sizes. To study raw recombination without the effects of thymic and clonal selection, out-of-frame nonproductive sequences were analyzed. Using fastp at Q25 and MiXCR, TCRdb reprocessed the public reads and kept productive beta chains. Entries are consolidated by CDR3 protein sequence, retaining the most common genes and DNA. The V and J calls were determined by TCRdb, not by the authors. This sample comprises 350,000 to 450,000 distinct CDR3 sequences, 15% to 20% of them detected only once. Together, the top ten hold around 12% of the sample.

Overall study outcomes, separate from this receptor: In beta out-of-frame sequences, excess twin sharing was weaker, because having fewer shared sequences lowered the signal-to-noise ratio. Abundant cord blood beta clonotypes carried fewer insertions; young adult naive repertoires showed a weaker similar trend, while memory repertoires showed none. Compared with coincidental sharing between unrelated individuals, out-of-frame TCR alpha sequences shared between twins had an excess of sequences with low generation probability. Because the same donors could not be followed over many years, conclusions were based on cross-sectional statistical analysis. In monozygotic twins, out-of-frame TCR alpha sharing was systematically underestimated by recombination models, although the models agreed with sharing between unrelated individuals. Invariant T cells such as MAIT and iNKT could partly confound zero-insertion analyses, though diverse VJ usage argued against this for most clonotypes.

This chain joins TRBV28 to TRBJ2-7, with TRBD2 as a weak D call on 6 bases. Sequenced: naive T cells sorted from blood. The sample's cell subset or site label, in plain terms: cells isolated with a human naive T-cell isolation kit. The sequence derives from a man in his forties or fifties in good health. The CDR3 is CATYTGGLRLYEQYF. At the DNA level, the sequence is TGTGCCACCTATACCGGGGGACTTCGCCTCTACGAGCAGTACTTC. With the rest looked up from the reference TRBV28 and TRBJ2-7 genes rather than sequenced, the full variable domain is DVKVTQSSRYLVKRTGEKVFLECVQDMDHENMFWYRQDPGLGLRLIYFSYDVKMKEKGDIPEGYSVSREKKERFSLILESASTNQTSMYLCATYTGGLRLYEQYFGPGTRLTVT.